The 8 T cell receptor beta chains presented below share a single source sample, sequenced in a study of T-cell reconstitution after alpha-beta-depleted transplantation in children. Unique molecular identifiers were incorporated into the prepared TCRbeta library. TCRdb reanalysed the PCR reads using MiXCR and keeps one entry per CDR3 protein. This repertoire shows 500,000 to 750,000 distinct CDR3 sequences, over 10% found once; its top ten account for approximately 2%. The sequenced sample was PBMCs, mostly from graft donor cells, obtained 360 days after TCRalphabeta/CD19-depleted stem cell transplant. The receptors stem from a male patient younger than 18 who had a stem cell transplant for acute myeloid leukemia, so the T cells may come from the graft donor.

There are many counts of this clonotype. The chain combines TRBV11-1 with TRBJ2-7, with 7 positions matching TRBD2. The J segment lost 0 bases and the V segment lost 5 bases, leaving 7 bases of the junction unmatched. The CDR3 sequence is 15 residues long. The germline gives CDR1 SGHAT, CDR2 FQDESV (reference sequence). This CDR3 is CASSGWDYFSYEQYF. The CDR3 DNA follows: TGTGCCAGCAGCGGATGGGACTACTTCTCCTACGAGCAGTACTTC.

The chain links TRBV29-1 to TRBJ1-1; the match to TRBD1 covers 8 bases. CDR3 length equals 15 residues. CDR1 and CDR2 (germline): SQVTM, ANQGSEA. Trimming took 6 bases from V and 4 from J; bases not matched to a gene: 13. The CDR3 DNA follows: TGCAGCGTCGTTACGACAGGGGAGGCTAGCACTGAAGCTTTCTTT. This translates into CSVVTTGEASTEAFF.

J is TRBJ2-1 and V is TRBV25-1; 16 bases match TRBD2. This CDR3 is built from 16 residues. V shed 4 bases and J 7 bases; nucleotides not matched to a gene: 4. The germline CDR1 and CDR2 sequences are MGHDK and SYGVNS. The CDR3 here is CASSAGTSGRVNEQFF. The CDR3 DNA reads as TGTGCCAGCAGTGCCGGGACTAGCGGGAGGGTAAATGAGCAGTTCTTC.

The sample holds many counts of this clonotype. The V gene is TRBV12-3 or TRBV12-4, the J gene TRBJ2-1; D is perhaps TRBD1 (5 bases). CDR3 length: 12 residues. The V gene lost 5 bases and the J gene lost 10 bases, with 12 bases spanning the gap. CDR3: CASSPVDREQFF. The CDR3 nucleotides read TGTGCCAGCAGTCCGGTCGACAGAGAGCAGTTCTTC.

Only a few counts were recorded for this clonotype. J is TRBJ1-3 and V is TRBV2, with no clear D. In germline, CDR1 is SNHLY, CDR2 FYNNEI. The CDR3 runs to 16 residues. V was clipped by 6 bases and J by 0 bases, with 15 bases between them. Written as DNA, the CDR3 is TGTGCCAGCAGCTCCACAACGGCAAACTCTGGAAACACCATATATTTT. Its translation: CASSSTTANSGNTIYF.

This clonotype showed up many times. The chain joins TRBV5-1 to TRBJ1-1, with 9 positions matching TRBD1. CDR3 size: 16 residues. V gave up 3 bases and J gave up 1 base; unmatched junction bases: 7. Germline CDR1 reads SGHRS; CDR2 reads YFSETQ. CDR3 DNA: TGCGCCAGCAGCTACGACAGGGGGACAGGGAACACTGAAGCTTTCTTT. Protein product: CASSYDRGTGNTEAFF. The variable domain in full, with the rest retrieved from reference TRBV5-1 and TRBJ1-1, is KAGVTQTPRYLIKTRGQQVTLSCSPISGHRSVSWYQQTPGQGLQFLFEYFSETQRNKGNFPGRFSGRQFSNSRSEMNVSTLELGDSALYLCASSYDRGTGNTEAFFGQGTRLTVV.

The table lists this clonotype with a count of one. V gene TRBV7-3 combines with J gene TRBJ2-7; possibly TRBD1 for D (5 bases). V was trimmed by 2 bases and J by 12 bases, leaving 17 bases between them. The CDR3 extends over 13 amino acids. CDR1 is SGHTA and CDR2 is FQGTGA in the germline V gene. CDR3 nucleotides: TGTGCCAGCAGCTTATCGGGTCAGGGAAGGGCGTACTTC. Amino acids: CASSLSGQGRAYF.

The rearrangement uses TRBV7-3 and TRBJ2-1; no clear D gene. V was pared by 5 bases and J by 1 base, with 9 bases between. Germline CDR1 reads SGHTA; CDR2 reads FQGTGA. CDR3 length equals 14 residues. The CDR3 reads CASSQGESYNEQFF. Written as DNA, the CDR3 is TGTGCCAGCAGCCAAGGCGAGTCCTACAATGAGCAGTTCTTC.